This record covers a single TCR beta chain. Its antigen is still unknown. Per-base quality was not reported, and no clone a single base away is much larger than it. For this chain, trimming is 6 bases at the V end and 5 bases at the J end, and the number of junction bases without a gene match is 8. The CDR3, cysteine through phenylalanine, is 15 amino acids long. Just the 45-base CDR3 DNA is kept, in frame starting at base 1. The germline V gene supplies CDR1 LGHNT and CDR2 FRNRAP. The data derive from a study of T and B cells in COVID-19 patients (dated by TCRdb to about 2020). In terms of the full investigation: In this study, adaptive immunity was profiled in COVID-19 patients who either had active infection or had recovered, using TRB and IGH repertoire sequencing of peripheral blood. A recovered cohort comprised about 19 patients contributing about 22 samples, mostly after mild to moderate COVID-19 managed as outpatients. A median age of approximately 35 years was recorded in the recovered cohort versus around 70 years in the active-infection cohort. In the active-infection cohort, 12 of 20 patients were critically ill and required mechanical ventilation or ECMO. Comorbidities linked to unfavorable COVID-19 outcome were present in 18 of the 20 patients in the active-infection cohort. The repository of TCR and BCR sequences included some 69 time points from roughly 35 patients, and more than 7 million TCR sequences were analysed. A couple of patients were included in both the recovered and active cohorts because samples were available from active disease and after recovery. Repertoire analyses used an age-matched reference group of approximately 40 healthy donors who were negative for COVID-19 antibodies as the comparison. As many as 9 follow-up blood samples were taken per patient, and some of the samples covered different disease stages within the same individual.

The paper's findings and limits, for the study overall: During active COVID-19 the TRB repertoires were highly clonal, but at recovery diversity and richness rose above the levels seen in healthy donors. The reported TCR clusters were stated to require prospective validation before clinical use. Few blood samples were available from mildly ill patients while symptoms were present, and early samples from severe cases were likewise scarce. Patients with COVID-19 were reported to show strongly skewed TRBV/TRBJ gene usage. A total of approximately 2,000 exclusive TCR clusters, including some 30 low-pGen clusters, were found in the recovered cohort. Specific T cell subsets (CD4+/Treg/CD8+) and sorted SARS-CoV-2-responsive or tetramer+ T cells had not yet been sequenced, and the corresponding sequencing experiments were ongoing. The cohort was judged too small for assessing how HLA contributes to COVID-19 susceptibility or severity.

Genomic DNA extracted from blood, in amounts of 250-500 ng, served as the starting material for amplifying TRB repertoires. Sequencing instrument: Illumina MiSeq. Multiplex PCR with BIOMED2 TRB-A/B primer pools was used to amplify TRB rearrangements. Two consecutive PCRs added Illumina-compatible adapters and 7-nucleotide sample barcodes to the amplicons. Phusion HS II polymerase was used for all library PCRs. The amplicons were purified from gel with the NucleoSpin Gel and PCR Clean-up kit, measured on Qubit, and combined at 4 nM. Before Illumina next-generation sequencing, the quality of the amplicon pool was assessed on an Agilent 2100 Bioanalyzer. The authors processed their data as follows. Annotation of TRB rearrangements was performed with MiXCR 3.0.8 using the default MiXCR reference library. Sequences with fewer than 2 reads and non-productive reads were filtered out, and every unique CDR3 nucleotide sequence was treated as a single clone. Clonality, diversity, richness and V-J gene usage were calculated in R 3.5.1. TCR clustering by CDR3 similarity used GLIPH2, with generation probabilities calculated by OLGA. GLIPH2 clusters were kept only if they contained at least four unique TCR clonotypes found in at least three individuals. TCRdb trimmed the raw reads at Q25, called clones with MiXCR and kept productive beta chains. Rows matching on CDR3 protein sequence are summarized as one entry with the most common DNA and genes. TCRdb, rather than the study authors, made the V and J calls. Recorded for this sample are about 3,500 distinct CDR3 sequences; 25% to 30% of them occurred a single time. In total, the top ten clones hold roughly two thirds of the sample.

The sequencing sample was made of blood. In this chain, TRBV12-5 is recombined with TRBJ2-1, and 9 bases in between align with TRBD1. This TCR derives from a human donor with active COVID-19. The donor label of this sample is uncertain. The CDR3 reads CASGQAGQGHNEQFF. The base sequence is TGTGCTAGTGGACAAGCGGGACAGGGCCACAATGAGCAGTTCTTC.